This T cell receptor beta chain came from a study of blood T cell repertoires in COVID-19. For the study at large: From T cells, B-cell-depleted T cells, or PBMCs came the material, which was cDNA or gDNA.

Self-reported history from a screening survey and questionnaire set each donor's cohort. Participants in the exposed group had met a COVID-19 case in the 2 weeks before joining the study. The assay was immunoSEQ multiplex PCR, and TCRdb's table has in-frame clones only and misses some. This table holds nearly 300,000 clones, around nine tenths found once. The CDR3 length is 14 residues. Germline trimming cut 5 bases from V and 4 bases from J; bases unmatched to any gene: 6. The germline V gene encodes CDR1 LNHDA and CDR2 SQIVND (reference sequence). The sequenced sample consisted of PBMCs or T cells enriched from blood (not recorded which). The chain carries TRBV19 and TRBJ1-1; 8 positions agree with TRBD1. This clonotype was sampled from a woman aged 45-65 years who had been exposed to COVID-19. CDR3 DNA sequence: TGTGCCAGTAGTTTTGCAGGGGGCTTCACTGAAGCTTTCTTT. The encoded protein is CASSFAGGFTEAFF. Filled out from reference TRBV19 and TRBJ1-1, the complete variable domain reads DGGITQSPKYLFRKEGQNVTLSCEQNLNHDAMYWYRQDPGQGLRLIYYSQIVNDFQKGDIAEGYSVSREKKESFPLTVTSAQKNPTAFYLCASSFAGGFTEAFFGQGTRLTVV.